The 6 T cell receptor beta chains below come from one sample, sequenced in a study of radiation and T cells in renal cell carcinoma. Assay used: immunoSEQ multiplex PCR; TCRdb lists only in-frame clones, some missing. The profile shows roughly 10,000 clones, 50% to 70% of them singletons. Documented treatment: 15 Gy SBRT to primary tumor, nephrectomy 4 weeks later. This material consisted of tumor tissue, taken from a patient whose treatment included radiotherapy and nephrectomy. The source is a woman aged 50 to 60 with renal cell carcinoma.

The rearrangement links TRBV7-2 to TRBJ1-4; 12 bases are a match to TRBD1. J lost 6 bases, V lost 5 bases, and 4 bases had no gene match. The CDR3 has 15 residues. CDR1 is SGHTA, CDR2 FQGNSA, per germline. Here the CDR3 DNA reads TGTGCCAGCAGCCCGGGACAGGGGGCGCATGAAAAACTGTTTTTT. Amino acid sequence: CASSPGQGAHEKLFF.

The CDR3 coding sequence is TGCGCCAGCAGCCCCGGGACTAGCGACGGGGAGCTGTTTTTT. Protein: CASSPGTSDGELFF. V and J are TRBV5-1 and TRBJ2-2; 10 bases are shared with TRBD2. The CDR3 extends over 14 amino acids. Germline lookup yields CDR1 SGHRS and CDR2 YFSETQ. V trimming: 4 bases; J trimming: 7 bases; junction bases outside the gene matches: 4.

This chain joins TRBV7-2 and TRBJ2-7; weak D call: TRBD1 (5 bases). The germline V gene has CDR1 SGHTA and CDR2 FQGNSA. V was cut by 1 base and J by 1 base, with 14 bases left in between. The CDR3 extends over 16 amino acids. This CDR3 is CASSLVFGHASYEQYF. In nucleotides, the CDR3 is TGTGCCAGCAGCTTAGTTTTCGGACACGCGTCCTACGAGCAGTACTTC.

This rearrangement joins TRBV25-1 to TRBJ2-2; D uncertain. The CDR3 spans 15 residues. Germline V gene lookup returns CDR1 MGHDK and CDR2 SYGVNS. V lost 3 bases and J lost 3, with 11 bases in between. CDR3 in DNA: TGTGCCAGCAGTGATGGGCTCGGCGACACCGGGGAGCTGTTTTTT. Protein product: CASSDGLGDTGELFF.

The rearrangement joins TRBV7-9 to TRBJ1-2; D is undetermined. V lost 6 bases and J lost 5, with 10 bases in between. The CDR3 is 12 amino acids. Germline values: CDR1 SEHNR, CDR2 FQNEAQ (reference sequence). CDR3 residues: CASSQSGYGYTF. DNA for the CDR3: TGTGCCAGCAGTCAGAGTGGATATGGCTACACCTTC.

This clone was observed a few times. The chain employs TRBV5-1 and TRBJ1-4; D may be TRBD1 (6 bases). This CDR3 region has 18 residues. V lost 3 bases and J 7 bases, leaving 25 bases between the germline ends. Germline V lookup: CDR1 SGHRS, CDR2 YFSETQ. The CDR3 coding sequence is TGCGCCAGCAGCTCCACCCCACCCACAGGGAATGTAGGTGAAAAACTGTTTTTT. Amino acids: CASSSTPPTGNVGEKLFF.